These 21 T cell receptor beta chains share one sample of origin, sequenced in a study of OX40 agonist ivuxolimab in advanced cancers. Sequencing was performed with immunoSEQ multiplex PCR; in TCRdb, only in-frame clones are kept and a portion is missing. Among about 43,000 clones listed, 70% to 90% were seen once. Sample: CD4+ or CD8+ T cells sorted from blood, taken in a trial of the OX40 agonist ivuxolimab. The receptors were gathered from an adult with an advanced solid tumor such as melanoma, head and neck, liver or kidney cancer.

With respect to this clone: One junction end does not reproduce the germline sequence, and a read error may be involved. J is TRBJ2-5 and V is TRBV23-1; 7 nucleotides align to TRBD1. The assigned J gene may be wrong: the sequence end matches TRBJ2-7 better. TRBV23-1 is an ORF; its function is uncertain. The length of the CDR3 is 15 residues. In DNA form, the CDR3 reads TGCGCCAGCACTCAAGCCGGGACAGCCACCTACGAGCAGTACTTC. Its protein is CASTQAGTATYEQYF.

This chain uses TRBV12-5 with TRBJ1-1, with D uncertain. In germline, CDR1 is LGHNT, CDR2 FRNRAP. The ends were cut back, 2 bases at V and 11 bases at J, with 12 bases in the middle. The CDR3 is 12 amino acids. CDR3 sequence reads: CASGLNGKPAFF. DNA of the CDR3: TGTGCTAGTGGTTTGAACGGTAAACCGGCTTTCTTT.

The CDR3: CASSESLRGIRTDTQYF. CDR3 DNA sequence: TGTGCCAGCAGTGAAAGTCTGCGGGGGATTAGGACAGATACGCAGTATTTT. The chain employs TRBV2 and TRBJ2-3, with 7 bases that match TRBD2. From germline, CDR1 is SNHLY and CDR2 FYNNEI. This CDR3 has 17 amino acids. With V trimmed by 2 bases and J by 3 bases, 11 bases remained unmatched.

The gene calls are TRBV15 and TRBJ1-6; 8 nucleotides line up with TRBD1. This CDR3 comprises 16 residues. Germline CDR1 is LNHNV and CDR2 is YYDKDF (reference sequence). J gave up 5 bases and V 0 bases, and 3 bases lay outside the gene matches. The CDR3 protein is CATSRDGGQDNSPLHF. The CDR3 DNA sequence: TGTGCCACCAGCAGAGATGGGGGACAGGATAATTCACCCCTCCACTTT.

The V gene is TRBV4-1, the J gene TRBJ1-6, with D perhaps TRBD1 (6 bases). In germline, CDR1 is MGHRA, CDR2 YSYEKL. This CDR3 region has 15 residues. Trimming shortened V by 5 bases and J by 2 bases, and 10 bases separated the two germline ends. The CDR3 protein is CASSTRDTYNSPLHF. The CDR3 region has the DNA TGCGCCAGCAGCACCCGGGACACCTATAATTCACCCCTCCACTTT.

This chain connects TRBV5-1 to TRBJ1-6; D might be TRBD1 (6 bases). Per the germline V gene, CDR1 is SGHRS and CDR2 is YFSETQ. V was shortened by 0 bases and J by 7 bases, with 8 bases between the two germline ends. This CDR3 contains 14 residues. Written as DNA, the CDR3 is TGCGCCAGCAGCTTGGCGGGGGCCAATTCACCCCTCCACTTT. This translates into CASSLAGANSPLHF. The full variable domain, in which reference TRBV5-1 and TRBJ1-6 provide the parts outside the CDR3, is KAGVTQTPRYLIKTRGQQVTLSCSPISGHRSVSWYQQTPGQGLQFLFEYFSETQRNKGNFPGRFSGRQFSNSRSEMNVSTLELGDSALYLCASSLAGANSPLHFGNGTRLTVT.

This clone was picked up one time. V usage is TRBV11-2 and J usage is TRBJ1-4; a possible D gene is TRBD1 (6 bases). V was shortened by 1 base and J by 5 bases, with 8 bases between the two germline ends. Germline CDR1 SGHAT, CDR2 FQNNGV. CDR3 size: 14 residues. Written as DNA, the CDR3 is TGTGCCAGCAGCTTAGGACAGGCAAATGAAAAACTGTTTTTT. It yields the protein CASSLGQANEKLFF. Combining the CDR3 with reference TRBV11-2 and TRBJ1-4 gives the whole variable domain EAGVAQSPRYKIIEKRQSVAFWCNPISGHATLYWYQQILGQGPKLLIQFQNNGVVDDSQLPKDRFSAERLKGVDSTLKIQPAKLEDSAVYLCASSLGQANEKLFFGSGTQLSVL.

The chain couples TRBV2 to TRBJ1-2; 7 nucleotides line up with TRBD1. This CDR3 spans 14 amino acids. The V segment lost 4 bases and the J segment 3 bases; nucleotides outside the gene matches: 5. Germline V gives CDR1 SNHLY, CDR2 FYNNEI. The CDR3, as DNA: TGTGCCAGCAGTGTGGGGGACAGCTACTATGGCTACACCTTC. This translates into CASSVGDSYYGYTF.

This chain joins TRBV7-9 and TRBJ1-1; D is uncertain. CDR1 and CDR2 (germline): SEHNR, FQNEAQ (reference sequence). The CDR3 extends over 14 amino acids. Trimming took 5 bases from V and 5 from J, leaving 15 bases between them. The CDR3 nucleotides read TGTGCCAGCAGCCTGTCGGTGGAGGCAACTGAAGCTTTCTTT. It encodes CASSLSVEATEAFF.

The chain is built from TRBV7-3 and TRBJ2-1; no definite D call. This CDR3 is built from 14 residues. V shed 5 bases and J shed 6 bases, with 14 bases lying between them. Germline CDR1 SGHTA, CDR2 FQGTGA. This CDR3 is CASSPRLNSNEQFF. In DNA, the CDR3 is TGTGCCAGCAGCCCACGCCTGAACAGCAATGAGCAGTTCTTC.

The V and J genes are TRBV9 and TRBJ2-5; perhaps TRBD1 as D (5 bases). This CDR3 has 13 residues. Trimming removed 5 bases from V and 4 bases from J, with 12 bases in between. Germline-derived CDR1 and CDR2 are SGDLS and YYNGEE. The CDR3 region has the DNA TGTGCCAGCAGTTGGGGCGCCGGAGAGACCCAGTACTTC. This gives the protein CASSWGAGETQYF.

This chain joins TRBV28 and TRBJ1-2; D unclear. V was trimmed by 10 bases and J by 5 bases, leaving 11 bases between them. The CDR3 is made up of 11 amino acids. Germline V gene lookup returns CDR1 MDHEN and CDR2 SYDVKM. In nucleotides, the CDR3 is TGTGCCACCACGATGGGGTATGGCTACACCTTC. This sequence encodes CATTMGYGYTF.

In its sample, this clone ranks as medium-sized. The chain links TRBV27 to TRBJ1-2, with D tentatively TRBD1 (5 bases). Trimming pared 6 bases from V and 4 bases from J, leaving 9 bases between. Germline-derived CDR1 and CDR2 are MNHEY and SMNVEV (reference sequence). CDR3 length equals 12 residues. CDR3 coding DNA: TGTGCCAGCAGGGCAGGGTCCTATGGCTACACCTTC. Translation gives CASRAGSYGYTF.

V is TRBV7-9 and J is TRBJ1-2; TRBD1 matches 7 bases. Germline lookup yields CDR1 SEHNR and CDR2 FQNEAQ (reference sequence). J was trimmed by 4 bases and V by 1 base; bases with no gene match: 3. CDR3 length equals 14 residues. This chain's CDR3 is CASSLGGTAYGYTF. In nucleotides, the CDR3 is TGTGCCAGCAGCTTAGGGGGGACAGCCTATGGCTACACCTTC. The variable domain in full, completed from reference TRBV7-9 and TRBJ1-2, reads DTGVSQNPRHKITKRGQNVTFRCDPISEHNRLYWYRQTLGQGPEFLTYFQNEAQLEKSRLLSDRFSAERPKGSFSTLEIQRTEQGDSAMYLCASSLGGTAYGYTFGSGTRLTVV.

The chain employs TRBV28 and TRBJ2-7; no reliable D call. CDR1 MDHEN and CDR2 SYDVKM come from the germline V gene. The V end lost 6 bases, the J end lost 2 bases, and 11 bases lay between the germline ends. This CDR3 spans 13 amino acids. CDR3 DNA sequence: TGTGCCAGCAGGACGGAGATGACCTACGAGCAGTACTTC. It yields the protein CASRTEMTYEQYF.

V is TRBV12-5 and J is TRBJ2-5, with 8 positions matching TRBD2. Germline loops: CDR1 LGHNT, CDR2 FRNRAP. The CDR3 has 13 amino acids. The ends lost 5 bases at V and 2 bases at J; junction bases unmatched: 1. CDR3 residues: CASGPGGQETQYF. CDR3 coding DNA: TGTGCTAGTGGTCCGGGGGGGCAAGAGACCCAGTACTTC.

This chain joins TRBV19 and TRBJ2-2; D is uncertain. V was pared by 3 bases and J by 4 bases, with 9 bases between. The CDR3 consists of 14 residues. Germline loops: CDR1 LNHDA, CDR2 SQIVND (reference sequence). Here the CDR3 DNA reads TGTGCCAGTAGTATGTCCCCAGGCACCGGGGAGCTGTTTTTT. Its protein product is CASSMSPGTGELFF.

The V call is TRBV6-1, the J call TRBJ1-2; possibly TRBD1 for D (5 bases). V lost 3 bases and J 8 bases, leaving 7 bases between the germline ends. The germline V gene has CDR1 MNHNS and CDR2 SASEGT. The CDR3 runs to 11 residues. The CDR3 spells CASSEPGGYTF. The CDR3 DNA is TGTGCCAGCAGTGAGCCAGGGGGCTACACCTTC.

The chain couples TRBV5-6 to TRBJ2-2; a possible D gene is TRBD2 (6 bases). CDR1 and CDR2 from the germline V gene are SGHDT and YYEEEE. The V end was cut by 0 bases, the J end by 6 bases, with 18 bases between. CDR3 length equals 17 residues. The DNA for the CDR3 is TGTGCCAGCAGCTTGGGGACGTACTATCGGAGGGCCGGGGAGCTGTTTTTT. The encoded protein is CASSLGTYYRRAGELFF.

The rearrangement joins TRBV5-5 to TRBJ2-2; no clear D. The CDR3 is 15 amino acids. Trimming shortened V by 2 bases and J by 1 base, and 9 bases separated the two germline ends. Germline assignment: CDR1 SGHKS and CDR2 YYEKEE (reference sequence). The CDR3 region is CASSLDDKNTGELFF. Here the CDR3 DNA reads TGTGCCAGCAGCTTAGACGACAAGAACACCGGGGAGCTGTTTTTT.

This clone was recorded once. The J gene is TRBJ1-1, the V gene TRBV14; D might be TRBD1 (5 bases). Trimming took off 6 bases at V and 7 bases at J, with 15 bases between the two ends. Germline V gives CDR1 SGHDN, CDR2 FVKESK. The CDR3 consists of 13 residues. Here the CDR3 DNA reads TGTGCCAGCAGTAGGCAGGGTTTTTTTGAAGCTTTCTTT. It yields the protein CASSRQGFFEAFF.